This T cell receptor (beta chain) was recovered during a study of shared clonotypes between healthy human individuals. The CD4+ fraction was divided into a CD45RA+ naive subset and a CD45RA-negative memory subset. Overall study findings and caveats: Owing to a small donor count, the genetic and exposure-history diversity represented was limited.

The assay was run at deep level. Repertoires were generated with immunoSEQ multiplex PCR, while TCRdb's copy carries only in-frame clones and drops some. The table lists 600,000 to 800,000 clones, 72% of them singletons, with approximately 1.8% in the top ten. This clone has more than one count but fewer than ten. The antigen is unknown. The CDR3 covers 17 residues. Germline V lookup: CDR1 MNHEY, CDR2 SMNVEV (reference sequence). V lost 5 bases to trimming and J lost 7 bases, with 24 bases between them. The gene calls are TRBV27 and TRBJ2-1, with D possibly matching TRBD2 (5 bases). The sample consisted of memory CD4+ T cells sorted from blood. Described subset: CD45RA-negative fraction. The TCR sequence derives from a woman in her twenties or thirties in good health. The CDR3 sequence is CASSEVGAAPKGNEQFF. The CDR3 DNA follows: TGTGCCAGCAGTGAGGTTGGAGCGGCTCCTAAAGGGAATGAGCAGTTCTTC.